This is a list of T cell receptor beta chains from one sample in a study of spatial heterogeneity in lung cancer. TCRdb itself ran the 5' RACE reads through MiXCR, one entry per CDR3 protein. The sample contains about 95,000 distinct CDR3 sequences, roughly 8.7% of which appear only once. Sequencing was performed on PBMCs, taken at surgery. The receptors shown here come from a male donor with early-stage non-small cell lung cancer. Both conserved end residues are part of each CDR3. The order of the fields is CDR3 DNA, CDR3 protein, J gene, D gene, V gene, clone size. A D gene is named only where the DNA matches it firmly. Size tells how often a clone was seen (once, few, many) or the class of an expanded clone, and some rows leave it out.

CDR3nt: TGTGCCATCAGTCCTAGCGGGACCCCCCCCCATACGCAGTATTTT; CDR3aa: CAISPSGTPPHTQYF; j_gene: TRBJ2-3; d_gene: TRBD2; v_gene: TRBV10-3; abundance: NA
CDR3nt: TGTGCCAGCAGCCCGCTTTCGTCCCCGCGGGGATACAATGAGCAGTTCTTC; CDR3aa: CASSPLSSPRGYNEQFF; j_gene: TRBJ2-1; d_gene: NA; v_gene: TRBV28; abundance: NA
CDR3nt: TGTGCCAGCAGTCACAGGGTTTTAATGGGGTACGAGCAGTACTTC; CDR3aa: CASSHRVLMGYEQYF; j_gene: TRBJ2-7; d_gene: NA; v_gene: TRBV12-3/TRBV12-4; abundance: many
CDR3nt: TGCAGTGCTAGGATGGGGGTCCAAGGGGAGCAGTACTTC; CDR3aa: CSARMGVQGEQYF; j_gene: TRBJ2-7; d_gene: NA; v_gene: TRBV20-1; abundance: NA
CDR3nt: TGTGCCAGCAAGCTAGGGGACTATAGCAATCAGCCCCAGCATTTT; CDR3aa: CASKLGDYSNQPQHF; j_gene: TRBJ1-5; d_gene: NA; v_gene: TRBV6-2/TRBV6-3; abundance: NA
CDR3nt: TGCGCCAGCAGCCACGAGGCCCTGGGGGATCAGCCCCAGCATTTT; CDR3aa: CASSHEALGDQPQHF; j_gene: TRBJ1-5; d_gene: NA; v_gene: TRBV4-3; abundance: NA
CDR3nt: TGCGCCAGCAGCTTGGGGGCTAGCGGGGCAAACATTCAGTACTTC; CDR3aa: CASSLGASGANIQYF; j_gene: TRBJ2-4; d_gene: TRBD2; v_gene: TRBV5-1; abundance: many
CDR3nt: TGTGCCAGCAGCCATTCATCGGGCCCGGCGGACATTCAGTACTTC; CDR3aa: CASSHSSGPADIQYF; j_gene: TRBJ2-4; d_gene: NA; v_gene: TRBV3-1; abundance: few
CDR3nt: TGTGCCAGCAGTCCCCAGGGGGACACTGAAGCTTTCTTT; CDR3aa: CASSPQGDTEAFF; j_gene: TRBJ1-1; d_gene: TRBD1; v_gene: TRBV6-2/TRBV6-3; abundance: many
CDR3nt: TGTGCCAGCAGTCTTAGCGGGGGGGCCCGCAATGAGCAGTTCTTC; CDR3aa: CASSLSGGARNEQFF; j_gene: TRBJ2-1; d_gene: TRBD2; v_gene: TRBV6-6; abundance: NA
CDR3nt: TGTGCCAGTAGTATCAATATTGACCTGACGGGGTATGGCTACACCTTC; CDR3aa: CASSINIDLTGYGYTF; j_gene: TRBJ1-2; d_gene: NA; v_gene: TRBV19; abundance: many
CDR3nt: TGTGCCAGCGGGATCGGCGTCCAAGAGACCCAGTACTTC; CDR3aa: CASGIGVQETQYF; j_gene: TRBJ2-5; d_gene: NA; v_gene: TRBV7-9; abundance: many
CDR3nt: TGTGCCAGCAGTTTGGTCGCAGGCGGGGGGCAGAACACTGAAGCTTTCTTT; CDR3aa: CASSLVAGGGQNTEAFF; j_gene: TRBJ1-1; d_gene: NA; v_gene: TRBV28; abundance: NA
CDR3nt: TGTGCCAGCAGCTCGGGGCCAGCCACTGAAGCTTTCTTT; CDR3aa: CASSSGPATEAFF; j_gene: TRBJ1-1; d_gene: NA; v_gene: TRBV7-9; abundance: many
CDR3nt: TGTGCCAGCAGCTCCCAGGGGGAAAAACTGTTTTTT; CDR3aa: CASSSQGEKLFF; j_gene: TRBJ1-4; d_gene: NA; v_gene: TRBV7-9; abundance: NA
CDR3nt: TGCAGTGCTAGGACCCGGGGGAATTTGAACACTGAAGCTTTCTTT; CDR3aa: CSARTRGNLNTEAFF; j_gene: TRBJ1-1; d_gene: NA; v_gene: TRBV20-1; abundance: many
CDR3nt: TGTGCCAGCAGTGACCCCCGGAGGGGAACGAACACTGAAGCTTTCTTT; CDR3aa: CASSDPRRGTNTEAFF; j_gene: TRBJ1-1; d_gene: NA; v_gene: TRBV6-2/TRBV6-3; abundance: few
CDR3nt: TGCAGTGCTAAGTATATGAACACTGAAGCTTTCTTT; CDR3aa: CSAKYMNTEAFF; j_gene: TRBJ1-1; d_gene: NA; v_gene: TRBV20-1; abundance: NA
CDR3nt: TGCGCCAGCAGCTTGGGAGATTCGGGGGGTCCTAGCACAGATACGCAGTATTTT; CDR3aa: CASSLGDSGGPSTDTQYF; j_gene: TRBJ2-3; d_gene: TRBD2; v_gene: TRBV5-1; abundance: many
CDR3nt: TGCGCCAGCAGCTTGGTGGCGGGGACCTACAATGAGCAGTTCTTC; CDR3aa: CASSLVAGTYNEQFF; j_gene: TRBJ2-1; d_gene: NA; v_gene: TRBV5-1; abundance: NA
CDR3nt: TGTGCCATCAGTGAGTCGATGTTAACCACAGATACGCAGTATTTT; CDR3aa: CAISESMLTTDTQYF; j_gene: TRBJ2-3; d_gene: NA; v_gene: TRBV10-3; abundance: few
CDR3nt: TGCAGCTCGGAGAACCCGTACCAAGAGACCCAGTACTTC; CDR3aa: CSSENPYQETQYF; j_gene: TRBJ2-5; d_gene: NA; v_gene: TRBV29-1; abundance: many